This TCR beta chain was captured by sequencing in a study of control samples from healthy donors and cancer patients. The CDR3 is 12 amino acids. Per the germline V gene, CDR1 is SGDLS and CDR2 is YYNGEE. The V gene lost 0 bases and the J gene lost 7 bases, with 4 bases spanning the gap. Sequencing was performed with immunoSEQ multiplex PCR; in TCRdb, only in-frame clones are kept and a portion is missing. In the table there are over 80,000 clones, 91% of which are singletons. Sequenced: blood. This receptor was taken from a young man in good health. The gene calls are TRBV9 and TRBJ2-2; D call uncertain. This CDR3 reads CASSVVNGELFF. Here the CDR3 DNA reads TGTGCCAGCAGCGTAGTGAACGGGGAGCTGTTTTTT.